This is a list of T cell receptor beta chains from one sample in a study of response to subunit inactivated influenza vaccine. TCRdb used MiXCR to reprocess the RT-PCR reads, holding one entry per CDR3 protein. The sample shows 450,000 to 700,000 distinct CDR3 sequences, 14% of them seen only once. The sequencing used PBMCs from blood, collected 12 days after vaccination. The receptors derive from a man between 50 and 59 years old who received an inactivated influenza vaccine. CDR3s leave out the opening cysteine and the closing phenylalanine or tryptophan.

CDR3: ASRRTGGTNNEQF
J: TRBJ2-1
V: TRBV6-1

CDR3: ASSFGGIEQF
J: TRBJ2-1
V: TRBV12-3/TRBV12-4

CDR3: ASSVTGSATGELF
J: TRBJ2-2
V: TRBV5-1

CDR3: SAAGTGATDTQY
J: TRBJ2-3
V: TRBV20-1

CDR3: ASSLELSIRETQY
J: TRBJ2-5
V: TRBV5-1

CDR3: ASSFRREGRYEQF
J: TRBJ2-1
V: TRBV28

CDR3: ASSLDSHAYNEQF
J: TRBJ2-1
V: TRBV11-2

CDR3: ASSESGRTSGINYNEQF
J: TRBJ2-1
V: TRBV10-2

CDR3: ASSQWEQQNEKLF
J: TRBJ1-4
V: TRBV3-1

CDR3: SVGDNIQY
J: TRBJ2-4
V: TRBV29-1

CDR3: ASSLVTYTGELF
J: TRBJ2-2
V: TRBV7-2

CDR3: SARALGGGSYNEQF
J: TRBJ2-1
V: TRBV20-1

CDR3: ASSEAGRAFGELF
J: TRBJ2-2
V: TRBV10-1

CDR3: ASSLGPTGLGETQY
J: TRBJ2-5
V: TRBV5-1

CDR3: ASRLEVGSQETQY
J: TRBJ2-5
V: TRBV7-2